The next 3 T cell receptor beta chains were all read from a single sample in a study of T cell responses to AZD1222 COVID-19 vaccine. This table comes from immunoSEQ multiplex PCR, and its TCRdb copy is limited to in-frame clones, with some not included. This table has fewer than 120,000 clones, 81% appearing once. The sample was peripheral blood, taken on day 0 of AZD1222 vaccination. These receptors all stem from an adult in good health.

The CDR3 is CASSQNTYGYTF. In DNA form, the CDR3 reads TGCGCCAGCAGCCAAAACACCTATGGCTACACCTTC. V usage is TRBV4-1 and J usage is TRBJ1-2; D not certain. Germline lookup yields CDR1 MGHRA and CDR2 YSYEKL. Trimming removed 2 bases from V and 4 bases from J, with 5 bases in between. The CDR3 has 12 amino acids.

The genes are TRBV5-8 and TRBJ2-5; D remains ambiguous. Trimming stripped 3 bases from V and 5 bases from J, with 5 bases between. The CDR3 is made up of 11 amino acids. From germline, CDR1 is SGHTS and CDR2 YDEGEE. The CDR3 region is CASSSRETQYF. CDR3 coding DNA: TGTGCCAGCAGCTCGAGGGAGACCCAGTACTTC.

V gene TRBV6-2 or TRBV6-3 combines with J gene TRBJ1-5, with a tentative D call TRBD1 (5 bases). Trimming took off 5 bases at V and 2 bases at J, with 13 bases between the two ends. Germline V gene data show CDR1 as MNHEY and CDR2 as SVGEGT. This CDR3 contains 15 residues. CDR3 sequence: CASSITGGRNQPQHF. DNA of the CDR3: TGTGCCAGCAGTATTACGGGGGGACGCAATCAGCCCCAGCATTTT.